A single sample is the source of the 6 T cell receptor beta chains below, sequenced in a study of T cells expressing NK-cell markers. With the 5' RACE reads reprocessed, TCRdb shows one record per CDR3 protein and no DNA. The table for this sample gives 250,000 or so distinct CDR3 sequences. Sequenced input: blood T cells: a sorted CD56 or NKG2C T cell subset, CD4+ or CD8+ T cells, or bulk PBMC T cells (not recorded which). Source of these receptors: a woman aged 18 to 75 in good health.

The chain recombines TRBV5-4 with TRBJ2-4; TCRdb proposes TRBD1, but this gene call is untestable without DNA. The CDR3 runs 15 residues. Germline lookup yields CDR1 SGHNT and CDR2 YYREEE (reference sequence). This CDR3 is CASSSRGLGVDIQYF. Complete variable domain (other parts from reference TRBV5-4 and TRBJ2-4): ETGVTQSPTHLIKTRGQQVTLRCSSQSGHNTVSWYQQALGQGPQFIFQYYREEENGRGNFPPRFSGLQFPNYSSELNVNALELDDSALYLCASSSRGLGVDIQYFGAGTRLSVL.

V and J are TRBV4-1 and TRBJ2-2; with no DNA, the TCRdb D assignment of TRBD2 cannot be verified. Germline lookup yields CDR1 MGHRA and CDR2 YSYEKL. The CDR3 runs 17 residues. CDR3 amino acids: CASRRGLARTLTGELFF.

The chain couples TRBV18 to TRBJ1-1. The CDR3 covers 12 residues. The germline gives CDR1 KGHSH, CDR2 LQKENI. The CDR3 protein is CASSPYRAEAFF.

The genes are TRBV28 and TRBJ2-7. Per the germline V gene, CDR1 is MDHEN and CDR2 is SYDVKM. The CDR3 is 15 residues long. The CDR3 sequence: CASSSRPIGLYEQYF.

The genes are TRBV4-3 and TRBJ1-4; TCRdb lists TRBD1, though no DNA is available to test this call. The V gene's germline CDR1 is LGHNA and CDR2 YSLEER. The CDR3 spans 14 residues. The CDR3 here is CASSQEGADRKLFF.

The chain links TRBV4-3 to TRBJ2-7; there is no DNA to check the TCRdb D call of TRBD1. This CDR3 has 14 residues. Germline V gives CDR1 LGHNA, CDR2 YSLEER. The CDR3 sequence is CASSQDTGTYEQYF.